Shown below are 10 T cell receptor beta chains from a single sample sequenced in a study of siplizumab effects on memory and regulatory T cells. Clones were read by immunoSEQ multiplex PCR, and TCRdb kept only the in-frame ones, dropping some. Of about 63,000 clones in the sample, roughly 80% were seen once. The sample taken for sequencing was memory CD4+ T cells sorted from blood. The receptors shown here come from a human donor in good health.

This chain connects TRBV7-9 to TRBJ1-2, with TRBD1 identical over 7 bases. This CDR3 has 13 amino acids. The germline gives CDR1 SEHNR, CDR2 FQNEAQ (reference sequence). V shed 5 bases, J shed 6 bases, and the junction held 6 bases outside the gene matches. The DNA for the CDR3 is TGTGCCAGCAGCCCACGACAGGGACATGGCTACACCTTC. This encodes CASSPRQGHGYTF. Filled out from reference TRBV7-9 and TRBJ1-2, the complete variable domain reads DTGVSQNPRHKITKRGQNVTFRCDPISEHNRLYWYRQTLGQGPEFLTYFQNEAQLEKSRLLSDRFSAERPKGSFSTLEIQRTEQGDSAMYLCASSPRQGHGYTFGSGTRLTVV.

The V and J genes are TRBV2 and TRBJ2-1, with 8 bases fitting TRBD2. V dropped 6 bases and J dropped 7; count of bases not matched to a gene: 14. CDR3 length equals 16 residues. Germline V gives CDR1 SNHLY, CDR2 FYNNEI. The CDR3 protein is CASRKDLAGPGNEQFF. For the CDR3, the DNA is TGTGCCAGCAGGAAGGACCTAGCGGGTCCGGGTAATGAGCAGTTCTTC.

The rearrangement joins TRBV7-2 to TRBJ2-7; D may be TRBD2 (5 bases). V was cut by 3 bases and J by 6 bases, with 15 bases left in between. The CDR3 contains 14 residues. Germline lookup yields CDR1 SGHTA and CDR2 FQGNSA. In DNA form, the CDR3 reads TGTGCCAGCAGCTTCACCGGGGTGGGCGTCGAGCAGTACTTC. The encoded protein is CASSFTGVGVEQYF.

The chain carries TRBV19 and TRBJ2-5; D unresolved. Germline V gene lookup returns CDR1 LNHDA and CDR2 SQIVND (reference sequence). The CDR3 extends over 13 amino acids. The V end lost 2 bases, the J end lost 2 bases, and 6 bases lay between the germline ends. CDR3 in DNA: TGTGCCAGTAGTATACTATCACAAGAGACCCAGTACTTC. Its protein product is CASSILSQETQYF.

The chain recombines TRBV19 with TRBJ2-7; possibly TRBD1 or TRBD2 for D (5 bases each). Germline assignment: CDR1 LNHDA and CDR2 SQIVND (reference sequence). The CDR3 sequence is 13 residues long. V was cut by 5 bases and J by 1 base, with 9 bases left in between. CDR3 region: CASSSWGSYEQYF. The CDR3 nucleotides are TGTGCCAGTAGTTCTTGGGGGTCCTACGAGCAGTACTTC.

The chain joins TRBV7-9 to TRBJ1-1; no reliable D call. The CDR3 sequence is 14 residues long. V lost 2 bases to trimming and J lost 1 base, with 8 bases between them. In germline, CDR1 is SEHNR, CDR2 FQNEAQ (reference sequence). The CDR3 spells CASSLRQENTEAFF. The CDR3 DNA sequence: TGTGCCAGCAGCTTACGCCAGGAGAACACTGAAGCTTTCTTT.

This clone has only a few counts. The rearrangement joins TRBV7-9 to TRBJ1-2, with 7 bases identical to TRBD1. The CDR3 covers 15 residues. Germline CDR1 reads SEHNR; CDR2 reads FQNEAQ (reference sequence). V lost 5 bases to trimming and J lost 11 bases; unmatched junction nucleotides: 17. CDR3 sequence: CASSRIEGQLEGYTF. CDR3 coding DNA: TGTGCCAGCAGCCGTATTGAGGGACAGCTCGAGGGTTACACCTTC.

The genes are TRBV5-1 and TRBJ2-7; 8 nucleotides align to TRBD1. Germline CDR1 SGHRS, CDR2 YFSETQ. The J segment lost 5 bases and the V segment lost 3 bases, leaving 16 bases of the junction unmatched. There are 17 residues in the CDR3. Here the CDR3 reads CASSSNEVTGVGDEQYF. Written as DNA, the CDR3 is TGCGCCAGCAGCTCGAACGAAGTGACAGGGGTTGGGGACGAGCAGTACTTC.

This chain connects TRBV6-1 to TRBJ2-7; D is uncertain. V lost 1 base, J lost 2 bases, and 12 bases lay in between. The CDR3 loop spans 15 amino acids. Germline CDR1 and CDR2: MNHNS and SASEGT. The CDR3 bases are TGTGCCAGCAGTGAAGAATCTACTCGTCCCTACGAGCAGTACTTC. Translated: CASSEESTRPYEQYF.

The chain uses TRBV6-1 and TRBJ1-1, with 8 bases that match TRBD1. V shed 7 bases and J 6 bases; nucleotides not matched to a gene: 10. The CDR3 is 14 amino acids. The germline V gene has CDR1 MNHNS and CDR2 SASEGT. Here the CDR3 reads CASTSGGTGSEAFF. The CDR3 DNA reads as TGTGCCAGCACATCTGGGGGGACAGGATCTGAAGCTTTCTTT.